This T cell receptor beta chain is from a study of blood T cell repertoires in COVID-19. Some clones are missing from TCRdb's copy, which holds only in-frame ones; the method was immunoSEQ multiplex PCR. The repertoire holds 150,000 to 200,000 clones, with 84% as singletons. The receptor was derived from a human donor in a cohort sampled during active COVID-19. The sequenced material came from peripheral blood.

The CDR3 nucleotides read TGCGCCAGCAGCTTGGCGGGACAGGGCCACTCTGGAAACACCATATATTTT. It codes for CASSLAGQGHSGNTIYF. The chain couples TRBV5-1 to TRBJ1-3; 9 bases are a match to TRBD1. The CDR3 is 17 residues long. Losses at the gene ends were 0 bases for V and 0 bases for J; bases not matched to a gene: 4. Germline assignment: CDR1 SGHRS and CDR2 YFSETQ.